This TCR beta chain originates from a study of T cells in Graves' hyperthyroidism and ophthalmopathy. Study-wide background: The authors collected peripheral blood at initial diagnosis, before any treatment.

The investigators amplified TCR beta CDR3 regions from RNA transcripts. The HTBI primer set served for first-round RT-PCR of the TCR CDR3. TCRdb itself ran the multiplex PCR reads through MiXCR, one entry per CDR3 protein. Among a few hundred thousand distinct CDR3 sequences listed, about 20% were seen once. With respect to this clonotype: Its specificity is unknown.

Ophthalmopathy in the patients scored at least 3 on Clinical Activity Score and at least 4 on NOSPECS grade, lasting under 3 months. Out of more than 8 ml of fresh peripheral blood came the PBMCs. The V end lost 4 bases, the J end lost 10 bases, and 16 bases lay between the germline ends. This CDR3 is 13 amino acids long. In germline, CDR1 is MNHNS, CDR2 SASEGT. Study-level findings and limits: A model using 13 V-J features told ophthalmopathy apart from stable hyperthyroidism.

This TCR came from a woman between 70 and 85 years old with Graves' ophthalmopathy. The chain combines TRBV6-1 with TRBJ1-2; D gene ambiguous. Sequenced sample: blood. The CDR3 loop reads CASSVRVHLNYTF. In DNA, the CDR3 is TGTGCCAGCAGTGTTCGGGTCCATTTAAACTACACCTTC.